The 13 T cell receptor beta chains presented below share a single source sample, sequenced in a study of OX40 agonist ivuxolimab in advanced cancers. The receptor library was made with the immunoSEQ multiplex PCR assay. As stored in TCRdb, this immuneACCESS dataset retains in-frame rearrangements with V and J assigned. A fraction of the clones does not appear; measured against another copy, unresolved V genes explain less than half of the discrepancy, and the remainder lacks a known reason. The sample records more than 50,000 clones, around 79% of which are singletons. The leading ten clones occupy roughly 1.2% of the sample. The source material was CD4+ or CD8+ T cells sorted from blood, sampled in a trial of the OX40 agonist ivuxolimab. The receptor source for this set is an adult with an advanced solid tumor such as melanoma, head and neck, liver or kidney cancer.

The genes are TRBV11-2 and TRBJ2-5, with D perhaps matching TRBD1 (6 bases). The CDR3 totals 16 residues. Germline loops: CDR1 SGHAT, CDR2 FQNNGV. V was clipped by 5 bases and J by 2 bases, with 18 bases between them. The CDR3 nucleotides read TGTGCCAGCAGCGGATGGGACACCATTTCGCAAGAGACCCAGTACTTC. It is translated as CASSGWDTISQETQYF.

The rearrangement joins TRBV18 to TRBJ2-7; tentatively, D is TRBD2 (5 bases). The germline V gene encodes CDR1 KGHSH and CDR2 LQKENI. This CDR3 contains 12 residues. Trimming cost V 4 bases and J 4 bases, with 8 bases left between them. The CDR3 region has the DNA TGTGCCAGCTCACAACCGGGGTACGAGCAGTACTTC. It translates to CASSQPGYEQYF. The complete variable domain, with remaining parts taken from reference TRBV18 and TRBJ2-7, reads NAGVMQNPRHLVRRRGQEARLRCSPMKGHSHVYWYRQLPEEGLKFMVYLQKENIIDESGMPKERFSAEFPKEGPSILRIQQVVRGDSAAYFCASSQPGYEQYFGPGTRLTVT.

The chain links TRBV5-6 to TRBJ2-7; 9 bases are shared with TRBD1. V shed 5 bases, J shed 5 bases, and the junction held 14 bases outside the gene matches. The CDR3 spans 16 residues. The V gene's germline CDR1 is SGHDT and CDR2 YYEEEE. The CDR3 bases are TGTGCCAGCAGTCGAGGCGGGACAGGGTTCCCCCACGAGCAGTACTTC. Translation gives CASSRGGTGFPHEQYF.

This sequence joins TRBV18 and TRBJ2-1, with D perhaps matching TRBD1 or TRBD2 (5 bases each). Per germline, CDR1 KGHSH and CDR2 LQKENI. Trimming took off 5 bases at V and 2 bases at J, with 16 bases between the two ends. The CDR3 is made up of 16 amino acids. The CDR3 loop reads CASSSNWGSTYNEQFF. CDR3 bases: TGTGCCAGCTCATCAAATTGGGGGTCTACCTACAATGAGCAGTTCTTC.

The CDR3 coding sequence is TGTGCCAGCAGTGAAGCATCGACGGCAGATACGCAGTATTTT. The encoded protein is CASSEASTADTQYF. This sequence joins TRBV6-1 and TRBJ2-3; no firm D call. CDR3 length: 14 amino acids. CDR1 and CDR2 (germline): MNHNS, SASEGT. Trimming took off 0 bases at V and 4 bases at J, with 8 bases between the two ends.

The chain combines TRBV5-1 with TRBJ1-1, with D uncertain. This CDR3 is built from 15 residues. V shed 0 bases and J shed 0 bases, with 9 bases lying between them. CDR1 is SGHRS and CDR2 is YFSETQ in the germline V gene. CDR3 DNA sequence: TGCGCCAGCAGCTTGGGACGGACCATGAACACTGAAGCTTTCTTT. This codes for CASSLGRTMNTEAFF.

This chain joins TRBV2 and TRBJ2-1, with D tentatively TRBD2 (7 bases). The CDR3 covers 12 residues. V was cut by 6 bases and J by 8 bases, with 11 bases left in between. The germline gives CDR1 SNHLY, CDR2 FYNNEI. The CDR3 here is CASRGGGDEQFF. CDR3 coding DNA: TGTGCCAGCAGGGGAGGGGGGGATGAGCAGTTCTTC. The variable domain in full, with the rest retrieved from reference TRBV2 and TRBJ2-1, is EPEVTQTPSHQVTQMGQEVILRCVPISNHLYFYWYRQILGQKVEFLVSFYNNEISEKSEIFDDQFSVERPDGSNFTLKIRSTKLEDSAMYFCASRGGGDEQFFGPGTRLTVL.

J is TRBJ1-2 and V is TRBV7-2, with D tentatively TRBD1 (6 bases). V gave up 5 bases and J gave up 2 bases, with 9 bases separating them. The CDR3 sequence is 13 residues long. Germline lookup yields CDR1 SGHTA and CDR2 FQGNSA. CDR3 in DNA: TGTGCCAGCAGCGGGACACAAAACTATGGCTACACCTTC. Translated: CASSGTQNYGYTF.

V and J are TRBV2 and TRBJ2-3, with 8 bases matching TRBD2. V lost 8 bases, J lost 4 bases, and 5 bases stayed unmatched. The CDR3 is made up of 13 amino acids. Germline V gives CDR1 SNHLY, CDR2 FYNNEI. This CDR3 is CASSVAGSDTQYF. The DNA of the CDR3 is TGTGCCAGCTCGGTAGCGGGGTCAGATACGCAGTATTTT.

This chain connects TRBV5-1 to TRBJ2-1; TRBD1 aligns across 8 bases. The CDR3 consists of 16 residues. V was clipped by 0 bases and J by 7 bases; unmatched bases: 9. The germline gives CDR1 SGHRS, CDR2 YFSETQ. The CDR3 region is CASSLAPGQGGNEQFF. DNA for the CDR3: TGCGCCAGCAGCTTGGCCCCCGGACAGGGTGGGAATGAGCAGTTCTTC.

This chain connects TRBV6-4 to TRBJ2-7; no firm D call. Germline V gene lookup returns CDR1 MRHNA and CDR2 SNTAGT. The germline V and J ends were trimmed by 2 bases and 6 bases, with 5 bases remaining between them. The CDR3 is 11 residues long. The DNA for the CDR3 is TGTGCCAGCAGTGACGGTCGCGAGCAGTACTTC. It codes for CASSDGREQYF.

This rearrangement joins TRBV4-2 to TRBJ2-1; D remains ambiguous. The CDR3 covers 21 residues. V was cut by 0 bases and J by 2 bases, with 26 bases left in between. Germline V gene data show CDR1 as LGHNA and CDR2 as YNFKEQ. CDR3 coding DNA: TGTGCCAGCAGCCAAGATCGACCGGTCAACGGGCCACAACCCACCTACAATGAGCAGTTCTTC. Its protein product is CASSQDRPVNGPQPTYNEQFF.

The V call is TRBV25-1, the J call TRBJ1-2, with 12 bases matching TRBD1. The CDR3 consists of 16 residues. V lost 5 bases, J lost 4 bases, and 8 bases stayed unmatched. Germline CDR1 is MGHDK and CDR2 is SYGVNS. The CDR3 protein is CASSPGQGALGYGYTF. CDR3 DNA sequence: TGTGCCAGCAGTCCGGGACAGGGGGCGCTGGGCTATGGCTACACCTTC.